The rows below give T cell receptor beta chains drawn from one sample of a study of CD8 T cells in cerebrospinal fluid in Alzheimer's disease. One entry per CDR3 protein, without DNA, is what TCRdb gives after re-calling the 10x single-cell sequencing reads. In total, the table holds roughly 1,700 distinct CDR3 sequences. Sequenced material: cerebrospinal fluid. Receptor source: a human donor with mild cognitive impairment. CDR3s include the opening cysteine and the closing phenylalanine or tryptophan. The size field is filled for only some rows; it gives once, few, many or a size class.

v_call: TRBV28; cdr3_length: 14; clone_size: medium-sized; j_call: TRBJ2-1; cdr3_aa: CASSLTSPISEQFF
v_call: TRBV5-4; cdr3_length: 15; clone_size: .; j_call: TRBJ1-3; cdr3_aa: CASSVQGSSGNTIYF
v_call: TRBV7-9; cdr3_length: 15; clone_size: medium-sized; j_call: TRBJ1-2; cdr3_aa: CASSLSQADVGGYTF
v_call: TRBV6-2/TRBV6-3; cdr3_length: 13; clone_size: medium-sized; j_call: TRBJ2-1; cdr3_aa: CASSYGEVTEQFF
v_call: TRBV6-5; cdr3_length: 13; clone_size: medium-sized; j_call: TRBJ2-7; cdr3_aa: CASSGPGVYEQYF
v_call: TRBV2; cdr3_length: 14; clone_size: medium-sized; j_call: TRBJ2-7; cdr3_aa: CASRVDRVRYEQYF
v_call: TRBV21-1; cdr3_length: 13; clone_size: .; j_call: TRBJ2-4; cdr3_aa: CASSPGSKNIQYF
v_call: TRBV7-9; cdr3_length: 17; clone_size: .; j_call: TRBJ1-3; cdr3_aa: CASSLSGGQGLGNTIYF
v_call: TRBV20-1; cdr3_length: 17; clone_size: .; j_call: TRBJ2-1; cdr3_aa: CSARDRLGTGGVDEQFF
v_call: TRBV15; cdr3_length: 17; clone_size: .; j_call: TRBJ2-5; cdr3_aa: CATSRAKTGGVLETQYF
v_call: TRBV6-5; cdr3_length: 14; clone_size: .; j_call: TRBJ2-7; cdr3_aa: CASSYRRGGYEQYF
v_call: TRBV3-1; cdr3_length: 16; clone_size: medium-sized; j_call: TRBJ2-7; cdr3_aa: CASSSGTSGRIYEQYF
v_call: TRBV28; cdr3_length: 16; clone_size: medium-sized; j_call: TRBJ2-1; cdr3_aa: CASSSRTVSSYNEQFF
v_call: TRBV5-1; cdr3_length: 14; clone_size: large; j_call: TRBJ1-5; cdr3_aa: CASSSGTGNQPQHF
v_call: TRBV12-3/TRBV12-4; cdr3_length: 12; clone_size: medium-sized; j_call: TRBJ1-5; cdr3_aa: CASSGNNQPQHF
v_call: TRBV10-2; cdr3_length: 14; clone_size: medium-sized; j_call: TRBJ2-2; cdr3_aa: CASGTHLNTGELFF
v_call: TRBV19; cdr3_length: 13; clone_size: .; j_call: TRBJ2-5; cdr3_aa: CASSIIRQETQYF
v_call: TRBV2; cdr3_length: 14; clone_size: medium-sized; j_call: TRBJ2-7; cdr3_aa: CASIPGQGVYEQYF
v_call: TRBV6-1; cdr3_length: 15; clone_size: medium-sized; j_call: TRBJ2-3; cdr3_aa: CASSEELRSTDTQYF
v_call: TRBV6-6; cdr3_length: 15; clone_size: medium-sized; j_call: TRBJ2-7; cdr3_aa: CASREGTSFSYEQYF
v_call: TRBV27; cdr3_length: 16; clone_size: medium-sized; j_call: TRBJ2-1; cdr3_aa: CASSAPRGLSYNEQFF
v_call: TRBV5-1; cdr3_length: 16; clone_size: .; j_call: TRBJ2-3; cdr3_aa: CASSTGLAATTDTQYF
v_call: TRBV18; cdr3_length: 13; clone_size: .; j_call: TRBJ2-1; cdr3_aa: CASSLTGGDEQFF
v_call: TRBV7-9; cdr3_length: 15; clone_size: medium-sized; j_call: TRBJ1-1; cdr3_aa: CASSFGGVKNTEAFF
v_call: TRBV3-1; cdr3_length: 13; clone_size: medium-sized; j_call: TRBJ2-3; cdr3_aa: CASRTIDGHTQYF
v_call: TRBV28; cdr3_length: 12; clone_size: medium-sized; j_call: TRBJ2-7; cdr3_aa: CAVRGSSYEQYF
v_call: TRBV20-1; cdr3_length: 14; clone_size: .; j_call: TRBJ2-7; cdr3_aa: CSAEDRGPTYEQYF
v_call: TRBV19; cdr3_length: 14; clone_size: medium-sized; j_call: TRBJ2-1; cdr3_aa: CASSIVSGRNEQFF
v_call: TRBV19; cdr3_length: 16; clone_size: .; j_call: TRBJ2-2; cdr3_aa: CASRGFGTENTGELFF
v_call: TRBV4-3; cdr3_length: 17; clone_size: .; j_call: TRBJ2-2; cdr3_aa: CASSRVAGGGATGELFF
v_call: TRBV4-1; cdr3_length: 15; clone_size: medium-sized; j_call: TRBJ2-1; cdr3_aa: CASSHRDSTYNEQFF
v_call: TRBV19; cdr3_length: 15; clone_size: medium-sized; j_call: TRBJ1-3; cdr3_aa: CASSTQGSTGNTIYF
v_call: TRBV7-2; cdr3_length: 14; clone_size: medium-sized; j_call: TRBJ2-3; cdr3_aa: CASSQQTTTDTQYF
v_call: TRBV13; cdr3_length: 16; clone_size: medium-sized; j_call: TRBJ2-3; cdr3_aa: CASSLHGGSETDTQYF
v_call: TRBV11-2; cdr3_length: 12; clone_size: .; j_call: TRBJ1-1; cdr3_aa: CASSLGTGEAFF
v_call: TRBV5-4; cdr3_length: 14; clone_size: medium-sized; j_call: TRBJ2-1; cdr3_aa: CASSLGTSIAEQFF
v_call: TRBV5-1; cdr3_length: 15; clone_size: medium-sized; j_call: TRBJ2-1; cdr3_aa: CASSLLGTDYNEQFF
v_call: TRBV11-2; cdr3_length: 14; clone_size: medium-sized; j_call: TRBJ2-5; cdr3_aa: CASSPSGTKETQYF
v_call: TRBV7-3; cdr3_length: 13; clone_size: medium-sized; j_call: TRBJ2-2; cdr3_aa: CASSLTPTGELFF
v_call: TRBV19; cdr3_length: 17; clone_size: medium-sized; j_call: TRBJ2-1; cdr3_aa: CASSILSGPSSYNEQFF
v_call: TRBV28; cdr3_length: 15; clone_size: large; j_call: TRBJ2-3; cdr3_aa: CASSSATRSTDTQYF
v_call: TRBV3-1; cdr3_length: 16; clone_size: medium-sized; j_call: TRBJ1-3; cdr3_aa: CASSYARQASGNTIYF
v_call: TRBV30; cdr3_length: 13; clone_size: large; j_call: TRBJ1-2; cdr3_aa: CAWSVTALYGYTF
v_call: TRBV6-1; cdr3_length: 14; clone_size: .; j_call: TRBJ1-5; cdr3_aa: CASIRRGNNQPQHF
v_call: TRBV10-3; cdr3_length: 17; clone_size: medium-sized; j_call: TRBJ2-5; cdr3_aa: CAIRRGDTLGAPETQYF
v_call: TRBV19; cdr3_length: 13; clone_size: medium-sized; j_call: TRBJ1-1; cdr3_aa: CASSIGLRPEAFF
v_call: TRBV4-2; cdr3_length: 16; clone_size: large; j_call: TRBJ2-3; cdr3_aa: CASSRGSSTQGDTQYF
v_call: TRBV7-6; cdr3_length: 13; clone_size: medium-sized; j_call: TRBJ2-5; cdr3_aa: CASSPSHGETQYF
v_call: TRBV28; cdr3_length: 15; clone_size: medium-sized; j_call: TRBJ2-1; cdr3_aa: CASSLGLAGDNEQFF
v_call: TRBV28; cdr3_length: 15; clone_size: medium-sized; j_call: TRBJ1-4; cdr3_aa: CASMSSGGLNEKLFF
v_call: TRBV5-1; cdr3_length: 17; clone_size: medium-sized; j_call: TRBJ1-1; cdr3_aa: CASSFGTGGGRNTEAFF
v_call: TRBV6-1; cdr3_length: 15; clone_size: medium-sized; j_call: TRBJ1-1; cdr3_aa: CASMTGQAQSLEAFF
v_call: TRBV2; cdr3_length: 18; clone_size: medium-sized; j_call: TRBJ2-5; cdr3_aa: CASSAWGSGRVYQETQYF